The 10 T cell receptor beta chains below all came from one sample that was sequenced in a study of PD-1 blockade in classical Hodgkin lymphoma. Each patient relapsed following autologous stem cell transplantation, and prior brentuximab vedotin exposure differed. TCRdb's copy holds only in-frame clones and misses some; the assay was immunoSEQ multiplex PCR. The sample holds 25,000 to 35,000 clones, about 71% seen once. Sample: peripheral blood mononuclear cells (PBMCs), taken before the second cycle of nivolumab. The receptors originated from a human donor with classical Hodgkin lymphoma.

Only one count was recorded for this clone. The chain combines TRBV7-9 with TRBJ2-5; TRBD2 aligns across 15 bases. V gave up 5 bases and J gave up 5 bases; unmatched junction bases: 3. Per the germline V gene, CDR1 is SEHNR and CDR2 is FQNEAQ (reference sequence). The CDR3 is 15 residues long. CDR3 nucleotides: TGTGCCAGCAGCCGGACTAGCGGGGGGGCGGAGACCCAGTACTTC. Translated: CASSRTSGGAETQYF.

The sample holds a few counts of this clone. This sequence joins TRBV19 and TRBJ2-3; TRBD1 matches 8 bases. Germline V gene data show CDR1 as LNHDA and CDR2 as SQIVND (reference sequence). Trimming removed 3 bases from V and 2 bases from J; junction bases left unmatched: 7. CDR3 length: 16 amino acids. CDR3 loop: CASSIGTGGNTDTQYF. CDR3 sequence (DNA): TGTGCCAGTAGTATTGGGACAGGAGGAAACACAGATACGCAGTATTTT. The variable domain in full, with the rest retrieved from reference TRBV19 and TRBJ2-3, is DGGITQSPKYLFRKEGQNVTLSCEQNLNHDAMYWYRQDPGQGLRLIYYSQIVNDFQKGDIAEGYSVSREKKESFPLTVTSAQKNPTAFYLCASSIGTGGNTDTQYFGPGTRLTVL.

This clone appeared once. This chain joins TRBV5-1 and TRBJ2-7, with 7 bases matching TRBD1. The germline V gene has CDR1 SGHRS and CDR2 YFSETQ. CDR3 length equals 15 residues. The junction had 14 bases not matched to a gene; V was cut back by 5 bases and J by 6 bases. CDR3 amino acids: CASSVTDRVNSEQYF. CDR3 coding DNA: TGCGCCAGCAGTGTAACCGACAGGGTCAATTCCGAGCAGTACTTC.

V gene TRBV6-6 combines with J gene TRBJ1-5; D unclear. This CDR3 is 15 amino acids long. V lost 2 bases and J lost 0, with 8 bases in between. Looked up from germline, CDR1 is MNHNY and CDR2 is SVGAGI (reference sequence). CDR3: CASSYGGYSNQPQHF. The CDR3 coding sequence is TGTGCCAGCAGTTACGGCGGATATAGCAATCAGCCCCAGCATTTT.

CDR3 residues: CASSLIAGAYNEQFF. The DNA of the CDR3 is TGTGCCAGCAGCCTTATAGCGGGGGCGTACAATGAGCAGTTCTTC. The chain carries TRBV27 and TRBJ2-1; 9 bases are a match to TRBD2. The CDR3 loop spans 15 amino acids. CDR1 is MNHEY, CDR2 SMNVEV, per germline (reference sequence). The V gene end was trimmed by 6 bases and the J gene end by 4 bases; junction bases not matched to a gene: 7.

The chain carries TRBV6-5 and TRBJ2-7, with 11 nucleotides matching TRBD1. V was clipped by 4 bases and J by 7 bases; unmatched bases: 12. The CDR3 loop spans 16 amino acids. CDR1 is MNHEY, CDR2 SVGAGI, per germline. CDR3 in DNA: TGTGCCAGCAGTTCAATCCTGGGACAGGGGGGGGAAGAGCAGTACTTC. Translating gives CASSSILGQGGEEQYF.

This clone was detected a few times. V and J are TRBV2 and TRBJ1-5; D gene unclear. The V end was cut by 5 bases, the J end by 4 bases, with 18 bases between. CDR1 SNHLY and CDR2 FYNNEI come from the germline V gene. This CDR3 is 16 amino acids long. CDR3 in amino acids: CASSLELLGVNQPQHF. DNA for the CDR3: TGTGCCAGCAGTCTCGAGCTACTTGGGGTAAATCAGCCCCAGCATTTT.

V gene TRBV28 combines with J gene TRBJ2-6; weak D call: TRBD2 (7 bases). Germline CDR1 reads MDHEN; CDR2 reads SYDVKM. This CDR3 is built from 16 residues. V lost 7 bases and J lost 2, with 15 bases in between. CDR3: CASTDPGGPGANVLTF. CDR3 DNA: TGTGCCAGCACCGACCCGGGGGGCCCTGGGGCCAACGTCCTGACTTTC. Complete variable domain (other parts from reference TRBV28 and TRBJ2-6): DVKVTQSSRYLVKRTGEKVFLECVQDMDHENMFWYRQDPGLGLRLIYFSYDVKMKEKGDIPEGYSVSREKKERFSLILESASTNQTSMYLCASTDPGGPGANVLTFGAGSRLTVL.

This chain connects TRBV28 to TRBJ2-3; TRBD1 might be the D (5 bases). V was clipped by 2 bases and J by 2 bases, with 8 bases between them. The CDR3 length is 14 residues. CDR1 MDHEN and CDR2 SYDVKM come from the germline V gene. CDR3 region: CASSLRQYTDTQYF. The CDR3, as DNA: TGTGCCAGCAGTTTACGACAGTACACAGATACGCAGTATTTT.

This chain connects TRBV7-3 to TRBJ2-4; tentatively, D is TRBD1 (7 bases). V was cut by 1 base and J by 1 base, with 11 bases left in between. This CDR3 has 16 amino acids. Germline V gives CDR1 SGHTA, CDR2 FQGTGA. This chain's CDR3 is CASSLNPGGAKNIQYF. Written as DNA, the CDR3 is TGTGCCAGCAGCTTAAACCCAGGGGGGGCCAAAAACATTCAGTACTTC.